The entry below gives a single T cell receptor (beta chain) sequence along with its context. No antigen is known for it. CDR3 length equals 18 residues. V lost 1 base and J lost 3, with 22 bases in between. Every bit of the isolated RNA underwent reverse transcription, so sequencing read expressed TCRB transcripts. The data were produced by immunoSEQ multiplex PCR, yet TCRdb's version contains in-frame clones alone and is incomplete. The sample gives about 180,000 clones, less than 10% of which show up once; approximately 0.54% is in the top ten. These data come from a study of beta chain features in type 1 diabetes. Study-level results: TCRB CDR3s were moderately but significantly shorter in Type 1 diabetes patients in all four CD4+ subsets.

The sequence was obtained from a man aged 18 to 29 with type 1 diabetes. This chain uses TRBV23-1 with TRBJ2-7; perhaps TRBD2 as D (6 bases). TRBV23-1 is annotated as an ORF whose role is uncertain. Material for sequencing was central memory CD4+ T cells from blood. CDR3 residues: CASSQFRPVGRLCYEQYF. Written as DNA, the CDR3 is TGCGCCAGCAGTCAATTTCGGCCCGTGGGGAGGCTATGCTACGAGCAGTACTTC.